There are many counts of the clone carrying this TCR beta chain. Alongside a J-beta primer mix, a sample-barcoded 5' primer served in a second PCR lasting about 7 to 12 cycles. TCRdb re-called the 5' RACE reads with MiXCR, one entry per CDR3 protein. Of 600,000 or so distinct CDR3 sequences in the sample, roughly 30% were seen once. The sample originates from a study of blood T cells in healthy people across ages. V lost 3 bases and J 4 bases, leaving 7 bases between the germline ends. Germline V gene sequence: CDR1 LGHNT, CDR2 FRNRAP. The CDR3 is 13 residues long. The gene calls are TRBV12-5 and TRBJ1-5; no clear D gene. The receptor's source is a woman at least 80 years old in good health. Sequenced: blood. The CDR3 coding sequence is TGTGCTAGTGGTTTCGGGGTAAATCAGCCCCAGCATTTT. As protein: CASGFGVNQPQHF.